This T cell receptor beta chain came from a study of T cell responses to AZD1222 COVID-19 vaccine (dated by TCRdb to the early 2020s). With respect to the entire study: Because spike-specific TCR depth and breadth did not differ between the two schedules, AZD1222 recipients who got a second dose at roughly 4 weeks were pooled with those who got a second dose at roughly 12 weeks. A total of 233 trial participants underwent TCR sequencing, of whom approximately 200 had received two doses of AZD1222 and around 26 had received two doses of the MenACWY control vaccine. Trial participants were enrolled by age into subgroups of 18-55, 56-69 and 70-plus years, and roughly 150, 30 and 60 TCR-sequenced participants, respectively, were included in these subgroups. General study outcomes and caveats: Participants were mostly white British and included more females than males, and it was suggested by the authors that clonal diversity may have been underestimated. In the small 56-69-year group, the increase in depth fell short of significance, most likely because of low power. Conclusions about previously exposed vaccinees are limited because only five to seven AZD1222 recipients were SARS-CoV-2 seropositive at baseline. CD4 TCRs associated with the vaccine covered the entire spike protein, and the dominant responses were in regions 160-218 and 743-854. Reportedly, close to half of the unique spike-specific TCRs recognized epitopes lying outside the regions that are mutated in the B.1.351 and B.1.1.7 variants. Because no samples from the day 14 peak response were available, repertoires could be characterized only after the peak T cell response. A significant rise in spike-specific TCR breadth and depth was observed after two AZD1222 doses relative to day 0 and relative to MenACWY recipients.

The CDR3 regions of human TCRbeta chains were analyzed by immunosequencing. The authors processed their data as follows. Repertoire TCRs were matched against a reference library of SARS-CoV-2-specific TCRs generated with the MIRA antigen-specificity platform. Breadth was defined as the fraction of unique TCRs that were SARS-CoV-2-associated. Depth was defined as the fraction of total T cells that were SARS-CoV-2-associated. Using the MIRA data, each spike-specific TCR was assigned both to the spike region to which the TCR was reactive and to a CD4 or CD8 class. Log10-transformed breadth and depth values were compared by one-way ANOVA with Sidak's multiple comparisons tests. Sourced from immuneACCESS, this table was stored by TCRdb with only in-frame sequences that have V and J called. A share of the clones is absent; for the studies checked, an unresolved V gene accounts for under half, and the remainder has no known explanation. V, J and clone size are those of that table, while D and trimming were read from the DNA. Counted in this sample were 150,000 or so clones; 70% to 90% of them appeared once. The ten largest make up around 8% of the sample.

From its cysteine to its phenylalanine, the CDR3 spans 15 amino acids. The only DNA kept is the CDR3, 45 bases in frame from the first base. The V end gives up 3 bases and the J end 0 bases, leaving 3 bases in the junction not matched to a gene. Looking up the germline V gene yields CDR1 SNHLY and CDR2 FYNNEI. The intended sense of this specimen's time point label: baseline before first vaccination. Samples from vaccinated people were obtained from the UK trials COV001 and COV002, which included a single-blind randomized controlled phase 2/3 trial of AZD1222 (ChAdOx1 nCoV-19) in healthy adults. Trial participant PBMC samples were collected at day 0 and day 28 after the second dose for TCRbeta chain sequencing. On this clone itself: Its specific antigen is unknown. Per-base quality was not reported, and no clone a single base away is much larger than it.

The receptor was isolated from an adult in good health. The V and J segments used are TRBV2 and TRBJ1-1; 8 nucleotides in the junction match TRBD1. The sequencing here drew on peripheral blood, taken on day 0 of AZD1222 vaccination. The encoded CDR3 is CASSEGRGLNTEAFF. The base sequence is TGTGCCAGCAGTGAGGGCAGGGGGCTGAACACTGAAGCTTTCTTT.